This TCR beta chain was sequenced in a study of blood T cell repertoires in COVID-19. Methods used by the authors: Reference gene primers were amplified, and this amplification served to estimate nucleated cell counts. Repertoires were generated with immunoSEQ multiplex PCR, while TCRdb's copy carries only in-frame clones and drops some. That table furnishes V, J and clone size, whereas the DNA furnished D and trimming. The sample consists of 130,000 to 150,000 clones, more than 65% of them appearing once. Germline V gene data show CDR1 as SGDLS and CDR2 as YYNGEE. The CDR3 is 17 amino acids. The V and J ends lost 3 bases and 5 bases, in that order; junction bases with no gene match: 12.

The origin of this receptor is a woman in her 50s in a cohort sampled during active or convalescent COVID-19. Material for sequencing was peripheral blood. This chain connects TRBV9 to TRBJ1-4; TRBD1 matches at 8 bases. In DNA form, the CDR3 reads TGTGCCAGCAGCGACCGACAGGGGCCGGGGCCAAATGAAAAACTGTTTTTT. It specifies CASSDRQGPGPNEKLFF.